These 27 T cell receptor beta chains came from one sample sequenced in a study of control samples from healthy donors and cancer patients. Measured with immunoSEQ multiplex PCR; TCRdb has only the in-frame clones, and not every one. Of 100,000 to 150,000 clones in the sample, roughly 87% were seen once. Sequenced material: blood. The receptors here all came from a man between 18 and 35 years old in good health.

The rearrangement links TRBV25-1 to TRBJ2-3; D is unresolved. CDR1 is MGHDK and CDR2 is SYGVNS in the germline V gene. Deletions cut 8 bases from V and 0 bases from J, with 9 bases between. This CDR3 has 13 amino acids. This chain's CDR3 is CASVKASTDTQYF. DNA for the CDR3: TGTGCCAGCGTTAAAGCTAGCACAGATACGCAGTATTTT.

The chain is built from TRBV5-4 and TRBJ2-5; the match to TRBD2 covers 7 bases. Trimming at V came to 3 bases and at J to 5 bases, leaving 4 bases not matched to a gene. CDR3 size: 13 residues. Per the germline V gene, CDR1 is SGHNT and CDR2 is YYREEE (reference sequence). For the CDR3, the DNA is TGTGCCAGCAGCTACAAGGGAGGGGAGACCCAGTACTTC. This gives the protein CASSYKGGETQYF.

The gene calls are TRBV28 and TRBJ1-2; D gene unclear. Germline V gene data show CDR1 as MDHEN and CDR2 as SYDVKM. The CDR3 is 11 residues long. The V end was cut by 5 bases, the J end by 6 bases, with 7 bases between. The CDR3 sequence is CASSGQHGYTF. In nucleotides, the CDR3 is TGTGCCAGCAGTGGTCAACATGGCTACACCTTC.

This chain uses TRBV19 with TRBJ1-5; D is undetermined. Germline V lookup: CDR1 LNHDA, CDR2 SQIVND (reference sequence). The CDR3 length is 12 residues. V lost 5 bases and J 9 bases, leaving 11 bases between the germline ends. CDR3 coding DNA: TGTGCCAGTAGTGCGATATTGGGGCCCCAGCATTTT. Translated: CASSAILGPQHF.

CDR3 residues: CASSFEGGITYQETQYF. In nucleotides, the CDR3 is TGTGCCAGCAGTTTTGAAGGAGGGATCACGTACCAAGAGACCCAGTACTTC. V usage is TRBV7-2 and J usage is TRBJ2-5; possible D gene TRBD2, 6 bases. Looked up from germline, CDR1 is SGHTA and CDR2 is FQGNSA. The V end was cut by 6 bases, the J end by 0 bases, with 20 bases between. The CDR3 has 17 residues.

The chain has TRBV6-2 or TRBV6-3 and TRBJ2-7; either TRBD1 or TRBD2 may supply D (6 bases each). CDR1 MNHEY and CDR2 SVGEGT come from the germline V gene. CDR3 size: 15 residues. V was clipped by 0 bases and J by 5 bases, with 14 bases between them. CDR3: CASSYSSVGGHEQYF. The CDR3, as DNA: TGTGCCAGCAGTTACTCGTCGGTCGGGGGCCACGAGCAGTACTTC.

This chain links TRBV24-1 with TRBJ2-3, with a possible D match to TRBD2 (6 bases). The V end lost 1 base, the J end lost 1 base, and 11 bases lay between the germline ends. The CDR3 loop spans 16 amino acids. Germline CDR1 KGHDR, CDR2 SFDVKD. CDR3 region: CATSDFGGDGTDTQYF. Here the CDR3 DNA reads TGTGCCACCAGTGATTTCGGAGGGGATGGCACAGATACGCAGTATTTT.

The chain is built from TRBV5-5 and TRBJ2-1; 12 bases are a match to TRBD1. J was trimmed by 7 bases and V by 4 bases; bases with no gene match: 9. This CDR3 contains 16 residues. CDR1 SGHKS and CDR2 YYEKEE come from the germline V gene (reference sequence). The CDR3 sequence: CASSPGGTGGFNEQFF. The CDR3 coding sequence is TGTGCCAGCAGCCCCGGGGGGACAGGGGGCTTTAATGAGCAGTTCTTC. Based on the CDR3 plus reference TRBV5-5 and TRBJ2-1, the full variable domain is DAGVTQSPTHLIKTRGQQVTLRCSPISGHKSVSWYQQVLGQGPQFIFQYYEKEERGRGNFPDRFSARQFPNYSSELNVNALLLGDSALYLCASSPGGTGGFNEQFFGPGTRLTVL.

This chain links TRBV9 with TRBJ2-7; 8 positions agree with TRBD1. Germline V gene sequence: CDR1 SGDLS, CDR2 YYNGEE. This CDR3 has 16 amino acids. Trimming removed 0 bases from V and 6 bases from J; junction bases left unmatched: 11. The CDR3 loop reads CASSVAVGQGAVEQYF. Here the CDR3 DNA reads TGTGCCAGCAGCGTAGCGGTAGGCCAGGGGGCTGTCGAGCAGTACTTC. Full variable domain (missing parts from reference TRBV9 and TRBJ2-7): DSGVTQTPKHLITATGQRVTLRCSPRSGDLSVYWYQQSLDQGLQFLIQYYNGEERAKGNILERFSAQQFPDLHSELNLSSLELGDSALYFCASSVAVGQGAVEQYFGPGTRLTVT.

CDR3 nucleotides: TGTGCCAGTAGTCCGGGACAAGACTATGGCTACACCTTC. Its translation: CASSPGQDYGYTF. The rearrangement joins TRBV19 to TRBJ1-2; a possible D gene is TRBD1 (6 bases). Trimming removed 5 bases from V and 3 bases from J, with 10 bases in between. This CDR3 is built from 13 residues. Germline V lookup: CDR1 LNHDA, CDR2 SQIVND (reference sequence).

This sequence joins TRBV28 and TRBJ2-1; D gene uncertain. CDR1 and CDR2 from the germline V gene are MDHEN and SYDVKM. This CDR3 region has 15 residues. V lost 5 bases, J lost 3 bases, and 14 bases lay in between. CDR3 amino acids: CASSPQAAFYNEQFF. DNA for the CDR3: TGTGCCAGCAGTCCCCAGGCAGCCTTCTACAATGAGCAGTTCTTC.

The chain combines TRBV7-3 with TRBJ2-1, with unresolved D. Between the trimmed V and J ends, which lost 5 bases and 4 bases, there was a span of 12 bases. Per the germline V gene, CDR1 is SGHTA and CDR2 is FQGTGA. The CDR3 is 14 amino acids. The CDR3 DNA reads TGTGCCAGCAGCCATAATTCCGTTTACAATGAGCAGTTCTTC. Its translation: CASSHNSVYNEQFF. The variable domain in full, with the rest retrieved from reference TRBV7-3 and TRBJ2-1, is GAGVSQTPSNKVTEKGKYVELRCDPISGHTALYWYRQSLGQGPEFLIYFQGTGAADDSGLPNDRFFAVRPEGSVSTLKIQRTERGDSAVYLCASSHNSVYNEQFFGPGTRLTVL.

V gene TRBV6-1 combines with J gene TRBJ1-2; a possible D gene is TRBD1 (5 bases). CDR3 size: 14 residues. From germline, CDR1 is MNHNS and CDR2 SASEGT. V lost 1 base and J 8 bases, leaving 14 bases between the germline ends. For the CDR3, the DNA is TGTGCCAGCAGTGAAGGACTGGGGAGGGACGGCTACACCTTC. It is translated as CASSEGLGRDGYTF.

The J gene is TRBJ2-5, the V gene TRBV6-6, with TRBD2 identical over 8 bases. V trimming: 6 bases; J trimming: 4 bases; junction bases outside the gene matches: 10. Per the germline V gene, CDR1 is MNHNY and CDR2 is SVGAGI (reference sequence). This CDR3 is 15 amino acids long. The CDR3 here is CASRIGRAGGETQYF. The DNA for the CDR3 is TGTGCCAGCAGAATCGGGAGGGCCGGTGGAGAGACCCAGTACTTC.

CDR3 region: CASSEARETQYF. The DNA of the CDR3 is TGTGCCAGCAGTGAAGCGAGGGAGACCCAGTACTTC. The chain is built from TRBV2 and TRBJ2-5; D remains unclear. The CDR3 runs to 12 residues. The V gene lost 0 bases and the J gene lost 5 bases, with 4 bases spanning the gap. Germline lookup yields CDR1 SNHLY and CDR2 FYNNEI.

V and J are TRBV24-1 and TRBJ1-2; TRBD1 aligns across 7 bases. CDR1 and CDR2 (germline): KGHDR, SFDVKD. The CDR3 has 14 amino acids. The ends lost 5 bases at V and 3 bases at J; junction bases unmatched: 5. CDR3 sequence (DNA): TGTGCCACCAGTGCCCCCGGGACAGACTATGGCTACACCTTC. Translated: CATSAPGTDYGYTF.

The CDR3 sequence is CASIATWTLFPEAFF. The CDR3 region has the DNA TGTGCCAGCATTGCTACTTGGACTTTGTTTCCTGAAGCTTTCTTT. J is TRBJ1-1 and V is TRBV27; no clear D gene. In germline, CDR1 is MNHEY, CDR2 SMNVEV (reference sequence). The V end was cut by 7 bases, the J end by 6 bases, with 21 bases between. The CDR3 is 15 residues long.

The chain uses TRBV4-3 and TRBJ2-5; 7 positions agree with TRBD1. Germline CDR1 is LGHNA and CDR2 is YSLEER. V shed 1 base, J shed 1 base, and the junction held 6 bases outside the gene matches. The CDR3 length is 16 residues. CDR3 protein: CASSQALDRVQETQYF. The CDR3 coding sequence is TGCGCCAGCAGCCAAGCCCTCGACAGGGTCCAAGAGACCCAGTACTTC.

V gene TRBV9 combines with J gene TRBJ2-1, with D perhaps matching TRBD1 or TRBD2 (5 bases each). Germline CDR1 reads SGDLS; CDR2 reads YYNGEE. With 3 bases removed from V and 1 base from J, the gap between germline ends came to 17 bases. CDR3 length equals 17 residues. This CDR3 is CASSGGTGLSSYNEQFF. In DNA form, the CDR3 reads TGTGCCAGCAGCGGTGGGACGGGGTTAAGTTCCTACAATGAGCAGTTCTTC.

CDR3 loop: CASSSAGGSPLHF. In DNA form, the CDR3 reads TGTGCCAGCAGTTCAGCAGGGGGTTCACCCCTCCACTTT. This sequence joins TRBV6-5 and TRBJ1-6; TRBD1 matches at 7 bases. Per the germline V gene, CDR1 is MNHEY and CDR2 is SVGAGI. CDR3 length: 13 residues. J was trimmed by 9 bases and V by 4 bases; bases with no gene match: 3.

J is TRBJ1-1 and V is TRBV11-2; D call uncertain. V was shortened by 2 bases and J by 0 bases, with 10 bases between the two germline ends. The CDR3 is 15 amino acids. CDR1 SGHAT and CDR2 FQNNGV come from the germline V gene. CDR3 nucleotide sequence: TGTGCCAGCAGCTTACTGGGGTCCATGAACACTGAAGCTTTCTTT. Its translation is CASSLLGSMNTEAFF.

V gene TRBV7-3 combines with J gene TRBJ1-1; 8 nucleotides align to TRBD1. This CDR3 region has 13 residues. From germline, CDR1 is SGHTA and CDR2 FQGTGA. J was trimmed by 4 bases and V by 5 bases; bases with no gene match: 3. CDR3 DNA sequence: TGTGCCAGCAGCCCTACAGGGGGCACTGAAGCTTTCTTT. This encodes CASSPTGGTEAFF. The full variable domain, with the rest looked up from reference TRBV7-3 and TRBJ1-1, is GAGVSQTPSNKVTEKGKYVELRCDPISGHTALYWYRQSLGQGPEFLIYFQGTGAADDSGLPNDRFFAVRPEGSVSTLKIQRTERGDSAVYLCASSPTGGTEAFFGQGTRLTVV.

V gene TRBV5-1 combines with J gene TRBJ2-7; the D is unclear. Germline V gene lookup returns CDR1 SGHRS and CDR2 YFSETQ. V lost 2 bases, J lost 0 bases, and 6 bases lay in between. The CDR3 covers 13 residues. The CDR3 region has the DNA TGCGCCAGCAGCTTCGGAGACTCCTACGAGCAGTACTTC. Protein: CASSFGDSYEQYF.

This clone came up many times. The chain links TRBV5-1 to TRBJ1-4, with a possible D match to TRBD1 (5 bases). The ends were cut back, 1 base at V and 2 bases at J, with 9 bases in the middle. Germline lookup yields CDR1 SGHRS and CDR2 YFSETQ. The CDR3 is 15 residues long. This chain's CDR3 is CASSLQGVTNEKLFF. The DNA of the CDR3 is TGCGCCAGCAGCTTGCAGGGTGTGACTAATGAAAAACTGTTTTTT.

V is TRBV7-6 and J is TRBJ2-3, with 11 positions matching TRBD2. The CDR3 covers 16 residues. Trimming cost V 4 bases and J 2 bases; bases outside gene matches: 5. Germline-derived CDR1 and CDR2 are SGHVS and FNYEAQ. DNA for the CDR3: TGTGCCAGCAGCTCACTAGCGGGAGTCCCCACAGATACGCAGTATTTT. Protein sequence: CASSSLAGVPTDTQYF.

This chain links TRBV18 with TRBJ2-1; 7 bases are a match to TRBD2. The CDR3 has 13 amino acids. From germline, CDR1 is KGHSH and CDR2 LQKENI. The V segment lost 2 bases and the J segment 7 bases; nucleotides outside the gene matches: 2. This CDR3 reads CASSPGGGNEQFF. As DNA, the CDR3 is TGTGCCAGCTCACCAGGGGGAGGGAATGAGCAGTTCTTC.

In this sample, this clone turned up once. The chain recombines TRBV30 with TRBJ1-2; D call uncertain. V lost 4 bases and J lost 3, with 6 bases in between. Germline lookup yields CDR1 GTSNPN and CDR2 SVGIG (reference sequence). The CDR3 runs 11 residues. The CDR3 DNA sequence: TGTGCCTGGACTCGGGACTATGGCTACACCTTC. Amino acid sequence: CAWTRDYGYTF.